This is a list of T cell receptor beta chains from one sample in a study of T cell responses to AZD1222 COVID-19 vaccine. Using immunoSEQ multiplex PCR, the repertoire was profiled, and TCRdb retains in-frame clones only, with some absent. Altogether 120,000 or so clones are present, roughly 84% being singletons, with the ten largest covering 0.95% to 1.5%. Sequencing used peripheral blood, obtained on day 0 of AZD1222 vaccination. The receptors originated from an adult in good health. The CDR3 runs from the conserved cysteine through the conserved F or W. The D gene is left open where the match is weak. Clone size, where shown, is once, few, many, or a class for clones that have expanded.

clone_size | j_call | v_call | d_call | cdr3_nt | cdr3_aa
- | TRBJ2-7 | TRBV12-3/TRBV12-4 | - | TGTGCCAGCGGATTGAGTGGGGGCTACGAGCAGTACTTC | CASGLSGGYEQYF
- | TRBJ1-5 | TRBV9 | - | TGTGCCAGCAGTGAAGGGGGTGATAGCAATCAGCCCCAGCATTTT | CASSEGGDSNQPQHF
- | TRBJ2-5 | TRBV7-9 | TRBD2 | TGTGCCACCACCCCAGGACTAGCGGGGAACAACCAAGAGACCCAGTACTTC | CATTPGLAGNNQETQYF
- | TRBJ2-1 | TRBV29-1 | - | TGCAGCGGGCGGGGACTCGGGTCCTCCTACAATGAGCAGTTCTTC | CSGRGLGSSYNEQFF
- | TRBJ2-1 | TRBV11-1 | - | TGTGCCAGCAGCCAACGGGGGCCCACACAATACAATGAGCAGTTCTTC | CASSQRGPTQYNEQFF
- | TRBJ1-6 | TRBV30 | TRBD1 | TGTGCCTGGAGTATTGTGCAGGGGGCCCGATCACCCCTCCACTTT | CAWSIVQGARSPLHF
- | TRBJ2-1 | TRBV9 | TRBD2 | TGTGCCAGCAGCGTAAGGCCTAGCGGGGAGCACAATGAGCAGTTCTTC | CASSVRPSGEHNEQFF
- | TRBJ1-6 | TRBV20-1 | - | TGCAGTGCTAGTAACCCGCAAACCAATTCACCCCTCCACTTT | CSASNPQTNSPLHF
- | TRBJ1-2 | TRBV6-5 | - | TGTGCCAGCAGCCAAACAGACGTGTATGGCTACACCTTC | CASSQTDVYGYTF
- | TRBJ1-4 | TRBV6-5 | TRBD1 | TGTGCCAGCAGTTACTCAGGGACAGACGACGAAAAACTGTTTTTT | CASSYSGTDDEKLFF
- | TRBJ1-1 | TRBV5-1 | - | TGCGCCAGCAGCTTGTGGGGGGGGCGTACAGCCCCGATAGAAGCTTTCTTT | CASSLWGGRTAPIEAFF
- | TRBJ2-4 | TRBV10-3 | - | TGTGCCATCAGTGCCCCACCTGGAGGGGGCGGCAAAAACATTCAGTACTTC | CAISAPPGGGGKNIQYF
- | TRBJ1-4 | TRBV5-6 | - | TGTGCCAGCAGCCTCGACAGGCTAGCCGAAAATGAAAAACTGTTTTTT | CASSLDRLAENEKLFF
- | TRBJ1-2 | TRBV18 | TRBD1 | TGTGCCAGCTCACCACGGGGGACAGGCAACTATGGCTACACCTTC | CASSPRGTGNYGYTF
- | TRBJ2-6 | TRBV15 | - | TGTGCCACCAGCAGAGATGTATTCCCCGGGGCCAACGTCCTGACTTTC | CATSRDVFPGANVLTF
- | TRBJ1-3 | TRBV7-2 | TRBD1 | TGTGCCAGCAGCCTCCGGACAGGTCCGGACCACACCATATATTTT | CASSLRTGPDHTIYF
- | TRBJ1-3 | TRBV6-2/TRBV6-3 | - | TGTGCCAGCAGCCCCGAGACTTTCAGCTCTGGAAACACCATATATTTT | CASSPETFSSGNTIYF
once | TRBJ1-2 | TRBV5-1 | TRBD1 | TGCGCCAGCAGCATCTCCGGGACAGGGACGGTGTTAGGCTACACCTTC | CASSISGTGTVLGYTF
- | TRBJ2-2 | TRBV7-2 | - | TGTGCCAGCAGCTTAATTGGGCTCAGGGACACCGGGGAGCTGTTTTTT | CASSLIGLRDTGELFF
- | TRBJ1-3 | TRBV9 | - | TGTGCCAGCAGCGTAAGCCAGATCTCTGGAAACACCATATATTTT | CASSVSQISGNTIYF
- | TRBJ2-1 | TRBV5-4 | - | TGTGCCAGCAGCTCCGCGGCGACCTTTTCGACAGCCCACAATGAGCAGTTCTTC | CASSSAATFSTAHNEQFF
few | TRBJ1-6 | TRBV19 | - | TGTGCCAGTAGTATAGATGGCCCTGCGTCCTATAATTCACCCCTCCACTTT | CASSIDGPASYNSPLHF
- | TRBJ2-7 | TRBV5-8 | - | TGTGCCAGCAGCTTGGTAGGGGGGGGCAGAGAGCAGTACTTC | CASSLVGGGREQYF
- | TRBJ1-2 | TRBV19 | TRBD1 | TGTGCCAGTAGTATGGCGGGACAGCTCTCTAACTATGGCTACACCTTC | CASSMAGQLSNYGYTF
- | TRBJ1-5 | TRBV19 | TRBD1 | TGTGCCAGTAGCCCCGACAGGGGACGGTCTCAGCCCCAGCATTTT | CASSPDRGRSQPQHF
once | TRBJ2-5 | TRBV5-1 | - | TGCGCCAGCAGCTTGGTCGCGGGCGGGACGGGGGAGACCCAGTACTTC | CASSLVAGGTGETQYF
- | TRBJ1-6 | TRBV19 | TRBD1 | TGTGCCAGTAGTAGAACCCAATATATGACAGGGATAGGGACACCCCTCCACTTT | CASSRTQYMTGIGTPLHF
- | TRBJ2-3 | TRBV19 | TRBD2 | TGTGCCAGTCAATATGGGCGGGGCGGGGGAGATACGCAGTATTTT | CASQYGRGGGDTQYF
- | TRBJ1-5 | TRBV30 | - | TGTGCCTGGAGTAAACAGGGTTTAGAGCCCCAGCATTTT | CAWSKQGLEPQHF
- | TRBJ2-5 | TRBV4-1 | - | TGCGCCAGCAGCCAAGTTTTCGCCACAGAGACCCAGTACTTC | CASSQVFATETQYF
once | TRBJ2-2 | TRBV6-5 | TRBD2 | TGTGCCAGCACATTAGCGGGGGACTTCACCGGGGAGCTGTTTTTT | CASTLAGDFTGELFF
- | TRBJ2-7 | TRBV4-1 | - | TGCGCCAGCAGCCAAGTCGGGTCCTCCTACGAGCAGTACTTC | CASSQVGSSYEQYF
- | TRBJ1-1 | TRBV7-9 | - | TGTGCCAGCAGCCCATACTTGGGGACTGAAGCTTTCTTT | CASSPYLGTEAFF
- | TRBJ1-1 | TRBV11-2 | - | TGTGCCAGCAGCTTAGAGGGTTCGGGGAGTGAAGCTTTCTTT | CASSLEGSGSEAFF
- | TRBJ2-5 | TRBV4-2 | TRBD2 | TGTGCCAGCAGCCAAGGCCCGGGGGGAGAGACCCAGTACTTC | CASSQGPGGETQYF
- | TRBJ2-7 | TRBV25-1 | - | TGTGCCAGCAGGGGTGTCGGTAGGCAGTACTTC | CASRGVGRQYF
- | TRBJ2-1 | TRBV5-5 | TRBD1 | TGTGCCAGCAGCTTGGGACAGGGGGTAACCTACAATGAGCAGTTCTTC | CASSLGQGVTYNEQFF
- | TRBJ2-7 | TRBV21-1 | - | TGTGCCACCCCTGATGAGTACGAGCAGTACTTC | CATPDEYEQYF
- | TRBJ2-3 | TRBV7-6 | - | TGTGCCAGCAGCTTAGCCGCCTGGGATACGCAGTATTTT | CASSLAAWDTQYF
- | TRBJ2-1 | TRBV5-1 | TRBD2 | TGCGCCAGCAGCTTGGATACCGGGACTAGGTTTAATGAGCAGTTCTTC | CASSLDTGTRFNEQFF
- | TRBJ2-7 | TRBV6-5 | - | TGTGCCAGCAGTACAACCTGGGGGGCTTTCGAGCAGTACTTC | CASSTTWGAFEQYF
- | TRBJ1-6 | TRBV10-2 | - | TGCGCCAGCAGTGAGTCTTGGCATTCACCCCTCCACTTT | CASSESWHSPLHF
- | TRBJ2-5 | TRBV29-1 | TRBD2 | TGCAGCGTTGAATCCCGACTAGCAGAGACCCAGTACTTC | CSVESRLAETQYF
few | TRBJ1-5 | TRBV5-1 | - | TGCGCCAGCAGACTCGACACCAATCAGCCCCAGCATTTT | CASRLDTNQPQHF
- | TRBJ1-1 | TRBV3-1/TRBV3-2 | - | TGTGCCAGCAGCCACCCAGGTAGCACTGAAGCTTTCTTT | CASSHPGSTEAFF
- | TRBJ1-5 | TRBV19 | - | TGTGCCGCTACTACAGGGTGGGATCAGCCCCAGCATTTT | CAATTGWDQPQHF
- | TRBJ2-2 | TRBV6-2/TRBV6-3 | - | TGTGCCAGCAGCAACACCGGGGAGCTGTTTTTT | CASSNTGELFF
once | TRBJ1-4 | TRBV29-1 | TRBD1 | TGCAGCGTTAGAACAGGGGGCGAAAAACTGTTTTTT | CSVRTGGEKLFF
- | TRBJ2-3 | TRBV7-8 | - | TGTGCCAGCAGCTTGGTGCCAGATACGCAGTATTTT | CASSLVPDTQYF
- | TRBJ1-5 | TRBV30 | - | TGTGCCTGGGCCCCAGGGACCAATCAGCCCCAGCATTTT | CAWAPGTNQPQHF
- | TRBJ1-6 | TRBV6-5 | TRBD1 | TGTGCCAGCAGACAGGGGGCAACTAATTCACCCCTCCACTTT | CASRQGATNSPLHF
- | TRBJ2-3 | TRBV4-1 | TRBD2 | TGCGCCAGCAGCCATGCTAGCGGGGGCCCAGATACGCAGTATTTT | CASSHASGGPDTQYF
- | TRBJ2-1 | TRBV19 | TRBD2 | TGTGCCAGTAGTTACCTAGCGGGGGGCAATGAGCAGTTCTTC | CASSYLAGGNEQFF
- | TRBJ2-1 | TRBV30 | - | TGTGCCTGGAGGGTCAAGAGGGGCCGGAATGAGCAGTTCTTC | CAWRVKRGRNEQFF
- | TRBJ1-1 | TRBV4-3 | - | TGCGCCAGCAGCCAAGATCAGGGCCCCAACACTGAAGCTTTCTTT | CASSQDQGPNTEAFF